What follows are 29 T cell receptor beta chains derived from one specimen sequenced in a study of lymphopenia after photon versus proton radiotherapy. The protocol was immunoSEQ multiplex PCR, while the TCRdb copy is restricted to in-frame clones and leaves out a portion. The table has approximately 170,000 clones, more than 85% seen once; the top ten hold about 4.3%. Material: peripheral blood, obtained from a patient treated with photon-based radiotherapy. The receptors originated from a man aged 45-65 years with gastric cancer.

J is TRBJ2-7 and V is TRBV7-2; D might be TRBD2 (6 bases). V lost 3 bases, J lost 6 bases, and 6 bases lay in between. This CDR3 region has 11 residues. The germline CDR1 and CDR2 sequences are SGHTA and FQGNSA. The CDR3: CASSLRGEQYF. CDR3 sequence (DNA): TGTGCCAGCAGCTTGCGGGGCGAGCAGTACTTC.

The V and J genes are TRBV28 and TRBJ1-2; a possible D gene is TRBD1 (5 bases). From germline, CDR1 is MDHEN and CDR2 SYDVKM. The CDR3 consists of 15 residues. Trimming shortened V by 6 bases and J by 2 bases, and 16 bases separated the two germline ends. The chain's CDR3 is CASRSVSGANYGYTF. CDR3 in DNA: TGTGCCAGCAGGTCGGTCAGCGGGGCAAACTATGGCTACACCTTC.

The rearrangement uses TRBV4-3 and TRBJ2-7, with 7 bases matching TRBD2. The length of the CDR3 is 16 residues. The J segment lost 3 bases and the V segment lost 0 bases, leaving 8 bases of the junction unmatched. Germline-derived CDR1 and CDR2 are LGHNA and YSLEER. CDR3 sequence: CASSQDRWASGYEQYF. CDR3 in DNA: TGCGCCAGCAGCCAAGATCGGTGGGCTAGCGGCTACGAGCAGTACTTC.

In its sample, this clone was seen once. The sample contains more than one DNA sequence encoding this CDR3. The chain employs TRBV30 and TRBJ2-7; tentatively, D is TRBD1 (6 bases). Trimming stripped 0 bases from V and 4 bases from J, with 7 bases between. The CDR3 length is 12 residues. Germline loops: CDR1 GTSNPN, CDR2 SVGIG (reference sequence). CDR3 nucleotide sequence: TGTGCCTGGAGTGTACAGGGATACGAGCAGTACTTC. It encodes CAWSVQGYEQYF.

V is TRBV19 and J is TRBJ1-1, with TRBD1 matching 7 bases. Germline CDR1 reads LNHDA; CDR2 reads SQIVND (reference sequence). V lost 1 base to trimming and J lost 4 bases; unmatched junction nucleotides: 6. There are 15 residues in the CDR3. This chain's CDR3 is CASSIGQGRGTEAFF. In nucleotides, the CDR3 is TGTGCCAGTAGTATAGGACAGGGCCGGGGCACTGAAGCTTTCTTT. Using reference TRBV19 and TRBJ1-1 for the parts outside the CDR3, the full variable domain is DGGITQSPKYLFRKEGQNVTLSCEQNLNHDAMYWYRQDPGQGLRLIYYSQIVNDFQKGDIAEGYSVSREKKESFPLTVTSAQKNPTAFYLCASSIGQGRGTEAFFGQGTRLTVV.

This clone came up once. This chain links TRBV5-1 with TRBJ2-1; the match to TRBD2 covers 7 bases. This CDR3 region has 15 residues. CDR1 and CDR2 from the germline V gene are SGHRS and YFSETQ. Trimming removed 4 bases from V and 3 bases from J; junction bases left unmatched: 7. CDR3 sequence: CASSAGTTFYNEQFF. CDR3 nucleotide sequence: TGCGCCAGCAGCGCCGGGACTACCTTCTACAATGAGCAGTTCTTC.

This sequence joins TRBV7-2 and TRBJ2-5; 12 nucleotides line up with TRBD2. Germline CDR1 and CDR2: SGHTA and FQGNSA. V dropped 2 bases and J dropped 1; count of bases not matched to a gene: 8. The CDR3 has 18 amino acids. In nucleotides, the CDR3 is TGTGCCAGCAGCTTAAAGAGAGGACTAGCGGGAATCCAAGAGACCCAGTACTTC. It yields the protein CASSLKRGLAGIQETQYF.

The chain is built from TRBV2 and TRBJ1-5; D not resolved. CDR1 and CDR2 (germline): SNHLY, FYNNEI. The CDR3 spans 14 residues. The germline V and J ends were trimmed by 3 bases and 5 bases, with 11 bases remaining between them. DNA of the CDR3: TGTGCCAGCAGTGAGAGAGGGCTCCATCAGCCCCAGCATTTT. This encodes CASSERGLHQPQHF.

This chain connects TRBV18 to TRBJ2-5, with 8 bases fitting TRBD1. Trimming removed 3 bases from V and 3 bases from J; junction bases left unmatched: 6. The germline gives CDR1 KGHSH, CDR2 LQKENI. CDR3 size: 15 residues. CDR3 in amino acids: CASSPRTGSEETQYF. The CDR3 coding sequence is TGTGCCAGCTCACCCCGGACAGGGAGTGAAGAGACCCAGTACTTC.

CDR3 loop: CASSSGRGYEQYF. The CDR3 bases are TGTGCCAGCAGCTCCGGGCGAGGGTACGAGCAGTACTTC. The chain couples TRBV7-9 to TRBJ2-7; weak D call: TRBD2 (5 bases). Germline CDR1 and CDR2: SEHNR and FQNEAQ (reference sequence). Trimming took 4 bases from V and 4 from J, leaving 11 bases between them. CDR3 length: 13 amino acids.

The chain has TRBV5-1 and TRBJ2-3; perhaps TRBD2 as D (6 bases). The CDR3 runs 16 residues. The germline gives CDR1 SGHRS, CDR2 YFSETQ. The V end lost 0 bases, the J end lost 2 bases, and 13 bases lay between the germline ends. The CDR3 loop reads CASSLDRGKVTDTQYF. DNA of the CDR3: TGCGCCAGCAGCTTGGATCGCGGGAAGGTCACAGATACGCAGTATTTT.

This clone was seen just once. The chain has TRBV30 and TRBJ1-4; D gene ambiguous. Looked up from germline, CDR1 is GTSNPN and CDR2 is SVGIG (reference sequence). V was clipped by 2 bases and J by 5 bases, with 15 bases between them. CDR3 length: 15 amino acids. CDR3 coding DNA: TGTGCCTGGAGTAGCGGTTCCGCTGGAAATGAAAAACTGTTTTTT. Translation gives CAWSSGSAGNEKLFF.

This chain connects TRBV6-1 to TRBJ2-3; 7 positions match TRBD2. CDR3 length: 16 residues. V shed 3 bases, J shed 0 bases, and the junction held 6 bases outside the gene matches. In germline, CDR1 is MNHNS, CDR2 SASEGT. The CDR3 sequence is CASSEVLAVSTDTQYF. The CDR3 DNA reads as TGTGCCAGCAGTGAGGTGCTAGCGGTTAGCACAGATACGCAGTATTTT.

V is TRBV6-4 and J is TRBJ1-1, with D uncertain. Germline V gives CDR1 MRHNA, CDR2 SNTAGT. V lost 5 bases, J lost 1 base, and 8 bases lay in between. The length of the CDR3 is 13 residues. CDR3 bases: TGTGCCAGCAGTTGGAGAGCGAACACTGAAGCTTTCTTT. It is translated as CASSWRANTEAFF.

V is TRBV19 and J is TRBJ2-2, with TRBD2 identical over 9 bases. Looked up from germline, CDR1 is LNHDA and CDR2 is SQIVND (reference sequence). The CDR3 is 14 amino acids. With 4 bases clipped from V and 8 bases from J, the junction kept 5 bases outside the gene matches. The CDR3 DNA reads TGTGCCAGTAGTAGAGGGACTAGCAGAGGGGAGCTGTTTTTT. This encodes CASSRGTSRGELFF.

This chain uses TRBV19 with TRBJ2-7; TRBD2 agrees at 7 bases. Trimming removed 6 bases from V and 6 bases from J; junction bases left unmatched: 11. Germline assignment: CDR1 LNHDA and CDR2 SQIVND (reference sequence). The CDR3 is made up of 14 amino acids. CDR3 loop: CASSPDRGGPEQYF. The CDR3 DNA is TGTGCCAGTAGCCCGGATAGGGGAGGGCCCGAGCAGTACTTC.

This chain connects TRBV5-4 to TRBJ1-1; maybe TRBD1 (6 bases). V was pared by 1 base and J by 5 bases, with 12 bases between. Germline-derived CDR1 and CDR2 are SGHNT and YYREEE (reference sequence). CDR3 length: 14 residues. The CDR3 nucleotides read TGTGCCAGCAGCTTGTCTGGGGGGCGAACTGAAGCTTTCTTT. Translated, it gives CASSLSGGRTEAFF.

This clone was seen only once. This rearrangement joins TRBV2 to TRBJ2-5; 16 bases map to TRBD2. The CDR3 spans 16 residues. The V gene's germline CDR1 is SNHLY and CDR2 FYNNEI. The V gene end was trimmed by 7 bases and the J gene end by 3 bases; junction bases not matched to a gene: 5. This CDR3 is CASIRGTSGREETQYF. CDR3 bases: TGTGCCAGCATCAGGGGGACTAGCGGGAGGGAAGAGACCCAGTACTTC.

This sequence joins TRBV1 and TRBJ2-2; whether TRBD2, the table's D call, matches the DNA was not checked. TRBV1 is an annotated pseudogene. The CDR3 has 15 residues. The CDR3 sequence is CTSSQGGGNTGELFF. Written as DNA, the CDR3 is TGCACCAGCAGCCAAGGCGGGGGGAACACCGGGGAGCTGTTTTTT.

The rearrangement joins TRBV4-2 to TRBJ2-1, with D perhaps given as TRBD1 or TRBD2 (6 bases each). This CDR3 contains 18 residues. From germline, CDR1 is LGHNA and CDR2 YNFKEQ. Between the trimmed V and J ends, which lost 0 bases and 4 bases, there was a span of 19 bases. CDR3 nucleotides: TGTGCCAGCAGCCAAGATCTAGGCGGGGTCAGGGGTTACAATGAGCAGTTCTTC. Its protein product is CASSQDLGGVRGYNEQFF.

The chain links TRBV6-6 to TRBJ2-3, with TRBD1 matching over 9 bases. The trim removed 2 bases at V and 3 bases at J, leaving 3 bases unmatched. The CDR3 runs 15 residues. The germline gives CDR1 MNHNY, CDR2 SVGAGI (reference sequence). The CDR3 bases are TGTGCCAGCAGTTACCCCGGACAGGGGACAGATACGCAGTATTTT. Its translation: CASSYPGQGTDTQYF.

The chain uses TRBV10-1 and TRBJ2-7, with 9 bases fitting TRBD2. This CDR3 is 15 amino acids long. The germline CDR1 and CDR2 sequences are WNHNN and SYGVQD (reference sequence). Trimming removed 7 bases from V and 2 bases from J; junction bases left unmatched: 9. CDR3 bases: TGCGCCAGCACCAAAATAGCGGGAGCCCCCTACGAGCAGTACTTC. As protein: CASTKIAGAPYEQYF.

This chain connects TRBV7-3 to TRBJ2-2, with TRBD1 matching over 10 bases. Unmatched junction bases numbered 1, after V lost 8 bases and J lost 1 base. The CDR3 consists of 14 residues. From germline, CDR1 is SGHTA and CDR2 FQGTGA. CDR3 region: CASRTGGNTGELFF. The CDR3, as DNA: TGTGCCAGCCGGACAGGGGGGAACACCGGGGAGCTGTTTTTT.

J is TRBJ1-5 and V is TRBV21-1; the D call TRBD1 from the table was never checked on the DNA. TRBV21-1 is annotated as a pseudogene. There are 14 residues in the CDR3. The CDR3 DNA is TGTGCCAGCAGCAGCAGGGGGCTAGGGCAGCCCCAGCATTTT. Translating gives CASSSRGLGQPQHF.

The CDR3 sequence: CASSHLQLYEQYF. CDR3 DNA: TGTGCCAGCAGCCACCTACAGCTCTACGAGCAGTACTTC. The chain is built from TRBV11-1 and TRBJ2-7, with D unclear. This CDR3 comprises 13 residues. The germline V and J ends were trimmed by 5 bases and 3 bases, with 11 bases remaining between them. In germline, CDR1 is SGHAT, CDR2 FQDESV (reference sequence).

The rearrangement joins TRBV5-1 to TRBJ1-4; possibly TRBD1 for D (5 bases). V lost 2 bases to trimming and J lost 4 bases, with 9 bases between them. This CDR3 has 14 residues. The V gene's germline CDR1 is SGHRS and CDR2 YFSETQ. Here the CDR3 DNA reads TGCGCCAGCAGCTTAGACAGTAGTAATGAAAAACTGTTTTTT. It specifies CASSLDSSNEKLFF.

This clone has just one count. This chain connects TRBV6-1 to TRBJ1-1, with D perhaps matching TRBD1 (6 bases). The CDR3 consists of 16 residues. CDR1 MNHNS and CDR2 SASEGT come from the germline V gene. V dropped 3 bases and J dropped 1 base, with 15 bases sitting between them. The CDR3: CASSEYEGQPNTEAFF. CDR3 bases: TGTGCCAGCAGTGAGTACGAGGGACAACCGAACACTGAAGCTTTCTTT.

The rearrangement links TRBV27 to TRBJ1-5; 12 bases align to TRBD1. This CDR3 is built from 16 residues. The germline gives CDR1 MNHEY, CDR2 SMNVEV (reference sequence). J was trimmed by 3 bases and V by 7 bases; bases with no gene match: 7. CDR3 sequence (DNA): TGTGCCAGCAAAGGGACAGGGGGCAATAACAATCAGCCCCAGCATTTT. Protein sequence: CASKGTGGNNNQPQHF.

The chain uses TRBV6-1 and TRBJ1-1; D unresolved. Germline assignment: CDR1 MNHNS and CDR2 SASEGT. CDR3 size: 16 residues. The V end was cut by 1 base, the J end by 1 base, with 13 bases between. The CDR3 DNA reads as TGTGCCAGCAGTGAAGGGCAAGGGAGTGGGAACACTGAAGCTTTCTTT. Translated, it gives CASSEGQGSGNTEAFF.